This TCR beta chain appears in the sequencing data of a study of blood T cell repertoires in COVID-19. Study summary: The United States, Italy and Spain supplied acute and convalescent COVID-19 samples. Nucleic acid was either cDNA or gDNA, and it came from T cells, B-cell-depleted T cells, or PBMCs.

The V and J ends lost 2 bases and 0 bases respectively, with 9 bases between them. CDR1 is SGHRS, CDR2 YFSETQ, per germline. The CDR3 covers 14 residues. Assay: immunoSEQ multiplex PCR; the TCRdb copy retains only in-frame clones and omits some. The table lists 18,000 or so clones, 91% of them singletons. J is TRBJ2-7 and V is TRBV5-1; TRBD1 is a possible D gene (6 bases). This TCR was recovered from a human donor in a cohort sampled during active COVID-19. The sequenced sample was peripheral blood. The CDR3 nucleotides read TGCGCCAGCAGCTTTACAGGGTCCTCCTACGAGCAGTACTTC. Translation: CASSFTGSSYEQYF.